This record concerns one TCR beta chain sequence. Its antigen is undetermined. This sample stems from a study of graft-versus-host responses after intestinal transplantation. Findings and limits, study-wide: Individuals who had graft-donor T cell macrochimerism had allografts that showed high graft-versus-host to host-versus-graft clonal ratios.

Sequenced by immunoSEQ multiplex PCR; TCRdb stores in-frame clones only, minus some. Among roughly 130,000 clones listed, about 93% were seen once. The material was unstimulated CD4+ T cells sorted from spleen or lymph node cells, obtained before intestinal transplant. The source is a human donor who received an intestinal transplant.

This chain's CDR3 is CASSHVRGQESSSYNSPLHF. The CDR3 region has the DNA TGCGCCAGCAGCCATGTTCGGGGACAGGAGTCTAGCTCCTATAATTCACCCCTCCACTTT. The rearrangement joins TRBV4-1 to TRBJ1-6; 8 bases align to TRBD1. Germline CDR1 MGHRA, CDR2 YSYEKL. CDR3 length: 20 amino acids. Losses at the gene ends were 3 bases for V and 0 bases for J; bases not matched to a gene: 13.